This is a list of T cell receptor beta chains from one sample in a study of cytomegalovirus exposure and HLA in healthy donors. Repertoires were generated with immunoSEQ multiplex PCR, while TCRdb's copy carries only in-frame clones and drops some. This sample's table reports roughly 220,000 clones. What was sequenced was PBMCs. Every receptor here comes from a girl aged 2 to 9 in good health and CMV-seropositive. Each CDR3 is given with its conserved first and last residue. The D gene is left open where the match is weak.

d_call j_call cdr3_length v_call cdr3_aa cdr3_nt
TRBD1 TRBJ1-5 14 TRBV6-5 CASCEGANNQPQHF TGTGCCAGCTGCGAGGGGGCGAACAATCAGCCCCAGCATTTT
TRBD2 TRBJ2-1 13 TRBV5-6 CASSHQRGNEQFF TGTGCCAGCAGCCACCAGCGGGGCAATGAGCAGTTCTTC
. TRBJ2-7 13 TRBV6-1 CASSLTGNYEQYF TGTGCCAGCAGTCTTACGGGAAACTACGAGCAGTACTTC
TRBD2 TRBJ2-3 15 TRBV6-1 CASTSGTSFTDTQYF TGTGCCAGCACTTCCGGGACTAGCTTCACAGATACGCAGTATTTT
. TRBJ2-2 15 TRBV27 CASSLNSPNTGELFF TGTGCCAGCAGTTTAAACTCTCCGAACACCGGGGAGCTGTTTTTT
TRBD2 TRBJ2-6 17 TRBV7-2 CASSARGGASGANVLTF TGTGCCAGCAGCGCCCGGGGGGGAGCCTCTGGGGCCAACGTCCTGACTTTC
. TRBJ1-1 15 TRBV4-1 CASSQEVGGNTEAFF TGCGCCAGCAGCCAAGAAGTCGGGGGGAACACTGAAGCTTTCTTT
TRBD2 TRBJ2-7 15 TRBV7-8 CASRTAGDPSYEQYF TGTGCCAGTCGTACAGCGGGAGACCCTTCCTACGAGCAGTACTTC
TRBD1 TRBJ2-5 18 TRBV2 CASTGRGQGARIQETQYF TGTGCCAGCACGGGGCGTGGACAGGGGGCCCGAATCCAAGAGACCCAGTACTTC
. TRBJ1-3 15 TRBV28 CASSLEAIAGNTIYF TGTGCCAGCAGTTTGGAGGCAATAGCTGGAAACACCATATATTTT
. TRBJ1-5 15 TRBV5-1 CASSFSGASNQPQHF TGCGCCAGCAGCTTCTCAGGGGCTTCCAATCAGCCCCAGCATTTT
TRBD2 TRBJ2-2 17 TRBV19 CASSGLAGTTGTGELFF TGTGCCAGTTCGGGACTAGCGGGTACTACGGGCACCGGGGAGCTGTTTTTT
. TRBJ2-6 17 TRBV19 CASREDSWSSGANVLTF TGTGCCAGTAGAGAGGACAGCTGGAGCTCTGGGGCCAACGTCCTGACTTTC
TRBD2 TRBJ2-1 15 TRBV7-2 CASAFSGNPYNEQFF TGTGCCAGCGCCTTTAGCGGGAATCCGTACAATGAGCAGTTCTTC
. TRBJ1-2 14 TRBV5-4 CASSLVGPNYGYTF TGTGCCAGCAGCTTGGTGGGCCCCAACTATGGCTACACCTTC
TRBD1 TRBJ1-2 13 TRBV2 CASSSDRDYGYTF TGTGCCAGTTCTTCCGACAGGGACTATGGCTACACCTTC
. TRBJ2-7 14 TRBV6-1 CASQTGRASYEQYF TGTGCCAGTCAAACAGGGAGAGCTTCCTACGAGCAGTACTTC
TRBD1 TRBJ1-5 15 TRBV27 CASSRQGSDNQPQHF TGTGCCAGCAGCAGACAGGGGTCAGACAATCAGCCCCAGCATTTT
TRBD1 TRBJ2-3 14 TRBV5-4 CASNSDRGTDTQYF TGTGCCAGCAACTCTGACAGGGGCACAGATACGCAGTATTTT
. TRBJ2-1 12 TRBV5-1 CASSFGTFGQFF TGCGCCAGCAGCTTTGGGACTTTCGGGCAGTTCTTC
. TRBJ1-2 13 TRBV5-6 CASSLAGFMGYTF TGTGCCAGCAGCTTGGCGGGATTTATGGGCTACACCTTC
TRBD2 TRBJ2-2 16 TRBV5-4 CASSSDLGRASGELFF TGTGCCAGCAGCTCCGACCTCGGGAGGGCCTCAGGGGAGCTGTTTTTT
TRBD2 TRBJ2-3 16 TRBV27 CASSPTSGGGENTQYF TGTGCCAGCAGTCCCACTAGCGGAGGTGGGGAGAATACGCAGTATTTT